Following are 5 T cell receptor beta chains from one sample sequenced in a study of blood T cells in healthy people across ages (dated by TCRdb to about 2015). Library prep was done by 5' RACE. Instrument used: Illumina HiSeq 2500. A second PCR of about 7 to 12 cycles was performed with a sample-barcoded 5' primer and a J-beta primer mix. TCRdb reprocessing: public reads trimmed at Q25 with fastp, clones called with MiXCR, in-frame beta chains kept. CDR3 protein duplicates are merged, each entry listing the most common genes and DNA. In all, the sample holds around 1.5 million distinct CDR3 sequences, and approximately 38% of those were seen once. Approximately 7.9% of the sample is in the top ten clones. Specimen: blood. Receptor source: a woman aged 18-29 years in good health.

Concerning this clonotype itself: A read error is likely, as this CDR3 ends without the conserved phenylalanine or tryptophan. The chain carries TRBV6-2 or TRBV6-3 and TRBJ2-5; TRBD2 is a possible D gene (6 bases). The V end lost 2 bases, the J end lost 10 bases, and 11 bases lay between the germline ends. Germline V gene lookup returns CDR1 MNHEY and CDR2 SVGEGT. The CDR3 runs 12 residues. CDR3 coding DNA: TGTGCCAGCAGTTACGCCCGAGCGGGCCAGTACGTC. This codes for CASSYARAGQYV.

CDR3: CASSHRGQWGTQYF. The CDR3 DNA is TGTGCCAGCAGCCACCGGGGACAGTGGGGTACGCAGTATTTT. The rearrangement joins TRBV11-1 to TRBJ2-3, with TRBD1 matching over 7 bases. The junction had 10 bases not matched to a gene; V was cut back by 5 bases and J by 8 bases. The CDR3 sequence is 14 residues long. Germline values: CDR1 SGHAT, CDR2 FQDESV (reference sequence).

The V call is TRBV6-1, the J call TRBJ2-1; D may be TRBD2 (6 bases). The CDR3 covers 16 residues. Trimming removed 2 bases at V and 0 bases at J, with 11 bases between. Germline CDR1 is MNHNS and CDR2 is SASEGT. CDR3: CASSEWGVNSYNEQFF. CDR3 in DNA: TGTGCCAGCAGTGAATGGGGGGTAAACTCCTACAATGAGCAGTTCTTC.

This clonotype came up a few times. The rearrangement links TRBV25-1 to TRBJ2-7; D perhaps matches TRBD1 (5 bases). The germline V gene has CDR1 MGHDK and CDR2 SYGVNS. CDR3 size: 14 residues. V was cut by 1 base and J by 2 bases, with 9 bases left in between. The CDR3 bases are TGTGCCAGCAGTGAATTCGACAGACCCTACGAGCAGTACTTC. This codes for CASSEFDRPYEQYF.

This clonotype was detected many times. The chain joins TRBV20-1 to TRBJ2-7; 7 bases align to TRBD2. The CDR3 consists of 13 residues. V was clipped by 2 bases and J by 1 base; unmatched bases: 2. CDR1 and CDR2 from the germline V gene are DFQATT and SNEGSKA (reference sequence). The CDR3 spells CSARTGGSYEQYF. DNA of the CDR3: TGCAGTGCTAGAACCGGGGGGTCCTACGAGCAGTACTTC.